These 13 T cell receptor beta chains originate from one sample sequenced in a study of cytomegalovirus exposure and HLA in healthy donors. PCR primers comprised 60 Vbeta and 13 Jbeta primers. Using immunoSEQ multiplex PCR, the repertoire was profiled, and TCRdb retains in-frame clones only, with some absent. The table shows about 97,000 clones, with roughly 79% occurring only once. Sequencing was done on a sample of PBMCs. These receptors originate from a woman in her 40s in good health and CMV-seronegative.

This clone was counted once. The genes are TRBV6-5 and TRBJ2-7; D not resolved. Looked up from germline, CDR1 is MNHEY and CDR2 is SVGAGI. The CDR3 consists of 15 residues. V shed 0 bases and J shed 1 base, with 10 bases lying between them. The CDR3 sequence is CASSYSDGGSYEQYF. DNA for the CDR3: TGTGCCAGCAGTTACTCAGACGGCGGATCCTACGAGCAGTACTTC.

The chain has TRBV27 and TRBJ2-5, with 8 bases that match TRBD1. The V segment lost 6 bases and the J segment 11 bases; nucleotides outside the gene matches: 20. The germline CDR1 and CDR2 sequences are MNHEY and SMNVEV (reference sequence). The CDR3 loop spans 16 amino acids. The chain's CDR3 is CASSRYIGQGNHGQYF. The CDR3 bases are TGTGCCAGCAGCCGCTATATCGGACAGGGTAACCACGGGCAGTACTTC.

The rearrangement joins TRBV9 to TRBJ2-1; D remains ambiguous. With 1 base removed from V and 8 bases from J, the gap between germline ends came to 7 bases. The CDR3 runs to 12 residues. CDR1 and CDR2 from the germline V gene are SGDLS and YYNGEE. The DNA for the CDR3 is TGTGCCAGCAGCGTATCTCCGGATGAGCAGTTCTTC. It specifies CASSVSPDEQFF.

Note on this clone: The junction does not match germline at one end; this may be a read error. The V and J genes are TRBV7-7 and TRBJ2-3; 14 positions match TRBD2. The germline V gene encodes CDR1 SSHAT and CDR2 FNYEAQ (reference sequence). The CDR3 spans 16 residues. This CDR3 is CASSSGLAGVTDTQYF. The CDR3, as DNA: TGTGCTAGCAGCTCGGGACTAGCGGGAGTCACAGATACGCAGTATTTT.

This chain links TRBV20-1 with TRBJ2-7, with D possibly being TRBD2 (5 bases). Germline-derived CDR1 and CDR2 are DFQATT and SNEGSKA (reference sequence). The CDR3 consists of 11 residues. Trimming took off 5 bases at V and 3 bases at J, with 8 bases between the two ends. DNA of the CDR3: TGCAGTGCTGGACTTTACTACGAGCAGTACTTC. Translated: CSAGLYYEQYF.

The rearrangement links TRBV4-3 to TRBJ2-3; no clear D gene. CDR3 length equals 15 residues. The V end was cut by 1 base, the J end by 2 bases, with 10 bases between. The germline V gene has CDR1 LGHNA and CDR2 YSLEER. The CDR3: CASSQGRVATDTQYF. CDR3 DNA: TGCGCCAGCAGCCAAGGCCGGGTGGCCACAGATACGCAGTATTTT.

The chain combines TRBV6-5 with TRBJ2-5; TRBD2 agrees at 12 bases. The DNA end is a closer match to TRBJ2-7, so the J assignment may be wrong. The CDR3 is 15 residues long. Per germline, CDR1 MNHEY and CDR2 SVGAGI. The CDR3 coding sequence is TGTGCCAGCCGTTTGGGGACTAGCGGGCTGTACGAGCAGTACTTC. Translated, it gives CASRLGTSGLYEQYF.

The rearrangement joins TRBV7-2 to TRBJ2-3; D may be TRBD2 (7 bases). The CDR3 has 16 residues. V gave up 2 bases and J gave up 4 bases, with 16 bases separating them. Germline V gene sequence: CDR1 SGHTA, CDR2 FQGNSA. The CDR3 bases are TGTGCCAGCAGCTTATGGGGGGGCGCGGGGGCAGATACGCAGTATTTT. This gives the protein CASSLWGGAGADTQYF.

This rearrangement joins TRBV5-4 to TRBJ2-5; TRBD1 matches at 12 bases. V was pared by 4 bases and J by 4 bases, with 8 bases of the junction left unmatched. This CDR3 spans 16 amino acids. The germline V gene has CDR1 SGHNT and CDR2 YYREEE (reference sequence). The CDR3 protein is CASSRPGTGGVETQYF. The CDR3 bases are TGTGCCAGCAGCCGACCCGGGACAGGGGGCGTAGAGACCCAGTACTTC.

This rearrangement joins TRBV19 to TRBJ1-4; D is perhaps TRBD1 (6 bases). Germline values: CDR1 LNHDA, CDR2 SQIVND (reference sequence). Deletions cut 1 base from V and 8 bases from J, with 14 bases between. CDR3 length: 15 amino acids. DNA for the CDR3: TGTGCCAGTAGTATAGGGGGGGGGCGAAGCGAAAAACTGTTTTTT. It yields the protein CASSIGGGRSEKLFF.

The genes are TRBV2 and TRBJ2-1, with a weak D call TRBD2 (6 bases). Germline values: CDR1 SNHLY, CDR2 FYNNEI. The CDR3 extends over 18 amino acids. The ends were cut back, 0 bases at V and 5 bases at J, with 20 bases in the middle. The CDR3 reads CASSEAEGGGSWDNEQFF. The CDR3 DNA reads as TGTGCCAGCAGTGAAGCGGAGGGTGGAGGGTCTTGGGACAATGAGCAGTTCTTC.

The V call is TRBV7-3, the J call TRBJ2-1, with TRBD2 matching over 9 bases. The germline V gene encodes CDR1 SGHTA and CDR2 FQGTGA. The CDR3 length is 14 residues. The V gene end was trimmed by 5 bases and the J gene end by 10 bases; junction bases not matched to a gene: 9. CDR3 sequence (DNA): TGTGCCAGCAGCGGGGGACTAGCCTCAGAAGAGCAGTTCTTC. Its protein is CASSGGLASEEQFF.

This clone came up a few times. This chain joins TRBV6-5 and TRBJ2-2; 13 bases align to TRBD2. Trimming removed 5 bases from V and 5 bases from J; junction bases left unmatched: 2. The length of the CDR3 is 15 residues. The V gene's germline CDR1 is MNHEY and CDR2 SVGAGI. CDR3 nucleotides: TGTGCCAGCAGTCGACTAGCGGGAGGTACCGGGGAGCTGTTTTTT. Protein: CASSRLAGGTGELFF.